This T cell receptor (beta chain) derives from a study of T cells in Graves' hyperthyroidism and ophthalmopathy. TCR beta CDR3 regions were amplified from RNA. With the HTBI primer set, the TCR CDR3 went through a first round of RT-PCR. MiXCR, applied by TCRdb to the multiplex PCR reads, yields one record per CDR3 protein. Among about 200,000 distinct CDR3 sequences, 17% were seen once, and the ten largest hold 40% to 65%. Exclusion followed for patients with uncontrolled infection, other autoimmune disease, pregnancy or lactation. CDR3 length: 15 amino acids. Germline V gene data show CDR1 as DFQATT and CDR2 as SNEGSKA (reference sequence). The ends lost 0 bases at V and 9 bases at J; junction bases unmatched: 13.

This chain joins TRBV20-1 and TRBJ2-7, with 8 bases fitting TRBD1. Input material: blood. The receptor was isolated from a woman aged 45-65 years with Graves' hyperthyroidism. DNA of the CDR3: TGCAGTGCTAGAGATACCGGACAGGGAATAAGTCGGCAGTACTTC. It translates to CSARDTGQGISRQYF.